A selection of T cell receptor beta chains follows, all from one sample in a study of CD8+ T cells in alopecia areata. Profiling relied on immunoSEQ multiplex PCR, and the TCRdb table lists in-frame clones only, not all of them. This sample has about 260,000 clones, with over 45% found just once. The sample consisted of CD4+ T cells sorted from blood, taken at approximately week 52, from a patient treated with tofacitinib. The receptors come from a human donor with alopecia areata. CDR3s include the opening cysteine and the closing phenylalanine or tryptophan. The D gene is left open where the match is weak. Expanded clones are given a class, and other clones once, few, many or no size at all.

.,.,TRBJ1-2,TRBV19,CASSQPSLYGYTF,TGTGCCAGTAGCCAACCGTCCCTCTATGGCTACACCTTC
.,TRBD2,TRBJ2-7,TRBV15,CATSRGGGAPEQYF,TGTGCCACCAGCAGAGGCGGGGGGGCCCCAGAGCAGTACTTC
.,TRBD1,TRBJ1-5,TRBV7-2,CASSFDREQPQHF,TGTGCCAGCAGCTTCGACAGGGAACAGCCCCAGCATTTT
.,.,TRBJ2-1,TRBV5-1,CASSLHLNENEQFF,TGCGCCAGCAGCTTGCATTTGAACGAAAATGAGCAGTTCTTC
.,.,TRBJ1-6,TRBV6-6,CASSYSDNSPLHF,TGTGCCAGCAGTTACTCCGATAATTCACCCCTCCACTTT
.,TRBD1,TRBJ2-2,TRBV30,CAWSPGQGASGELFF,TGTGCCTGGAGTCCGGGACAGGGGGCGTCCGGGGAGCTGTTTTTT
.,.,TRBJ2-5,TRBV5-1,CASSLIPGDQETQYF,TGCGCCAGCAGCTTAATCCCGGGGGATCAAGAGACCCAGTACTTC
.,.,TRBJ2-7,TRBV11-1,CASSRSRATLYEQYF,TGTGCCAGCAGCAGGAGCAGGGCCACTCTCTACGAGCAGTACTTC
.,TRBD2,TRBJ2-1,TRBV25-1,CASASQRGRNNEQFF,TGTGCCAGCGCATCCCAGCGGGGGCGCAACAATGAGCAGTTCTTC
.,TRBD2,TRBJ2-7,TRBV5-1,CASSSSGDSYEQYF,TGCGCCAGCAGCTCTAGCGGGGACTCCTACGAGCAGTACTTC
.,.,TRBJ2-3,TRBV7-9,CASSLTGPDTQYF,TGTGCCAGCAGCCTCACCGGGCCAGATACGCAGTATTTT
.,TRBD1,TRBJ2-1,TRBV29-1,CSVKDRGHYNEQFF,TGCAGCGTTAAAGACAGGGGGCACTACAATGAGCAGTTCTTC
.,TRBD1,TRBJ2-5,TRBV2,CASRNQGEETQYF,TGTGCCAGCAGGAATCAGGGGGAAGAGACCCAGTACTTC
.,.,TRBJ2-6,TRBV11-2,CASKTLTSGANVLTF,TGTGCCAGCAAGACCTTAACCTCTGGGGCCAACGTCCTGACTTTC
.,.,TRBJ2-4,TRBV30,CAWSVSGSPNIQYF,TGTGCCTGGAGTGTCTCAGGTTCGCCAAACATTCAGTACTTC
few,TRBD1,TRBJ2-7,TRBV6-5,CASSRLDRDDEQYF,TGTGCCAGCAGTCGCCTCGACAGGGACGACGAGCAGTACTTC
.,.,TRBJ2-7,TRBV2,CASARRAYEQYF,TGTGCCAGCGCTAGGCGGGCCTACGAGCAGTACTTC
.,.,TRBJ2-1,TRBV20-1,CSAWDYNEQFF,TGCAGTGCGTGGGACTACAATGAGCAGTTCTTC
.,TRBD1,TRBJ2-7,TRBV6-1,CASSGRQGGEQYF,TGTGCCAGCAGTGGTCGACAGGGCGGTGAGCAGTACTTC
.,.,TRBJ1-6,TRBV2,CASRGPSEALHF,TGTGCCAGCAGAGGACCGTCTGAAGCGCTCCACTTT
.,.,TRBJ1-1,TRBV20-1,CSVPSTEAFF,TGCAGTGTCCCTTCGACTGAAGCTTTCTTT
.,.,TRBJ2-4,TRBV7-2,CASSQQVLAKNIQYF,TGTGCCAGCAGTCAACAGGTGCTAGCCAAAAACATTCAGTACTTC